This T cell receptor beta chain is from a study of PD-L1 blockade in urothelial cancer. Overall study: Median T cell yield per blood sample was about 140,000 cells. Whole-study findings and limits: Durable benefit accompanied greater 3-week expansion of tumor-associated blood clones.

Assay used: immunoSEQ multiplex PCR; TCRdb lists only in-frame clones, some missing. Among about 52,000 clones listed, roughly 77% were seen once. Regarding this clone: Its antigen is currently unknown.

J was trimmed by 5 bases and V by 6 bases; bases with no gene match: 5. The germline CDR1 and CDR2 sequences are MDHEN and SYDVKM. The CDR3 has 14 amino acids. The gene calls are TRBV28 and TRBJ2-2, with TRBD1 matching over 8 bases. The sequence derives from a man between 65 and 79 years old with urothelial cancer. The sample was PBMCs, taken around atezolizumab (anti-PD-L1) treatment. CDR3 coding DNA: TGTGCCAGCAGGACTAGACAGGGGACCGGGGAGCTGTTTTTT. Its translation: CASRTRQGTGELFF.